This TCR beta chain came from a study of OX40 agonist ivuxolimab in advanced cancers. Describing the broader study: Ivuxolimab was an agonistic, fully human IgG2 monoclonal antibody directed against OX40 (CD134), a costimulatory receptor. Intravenous ivuxolimab was administered to patients every 2 weeks at six dose levels: 0.01, 0.1, 0.3, 1.5, 3 and 10 mg/kg. Among the 50 to 55 dose-escalation patients, 19 had hepatocellular carcinoma, roughly 15 melanoma, 9 renal cell carcinoma and 9 head and neck cancer. A male proportion of 75% to 85% and a mean age of approximately 55 years, ranging from 23 to 79, were recorded for the dose-escalation cohort. Prior anti-PD-1, anti-PD-L1 or anti-CTLA-4 therapy was permitted, and checkpoint inhibitors had been received by under 50% of dose-escalation patients. Three dose-escalation patients achieved partial responses, one with hepatocellular carcinoma and two with cutaneous melanoma. The point of sequencing TCRbeta in the periphery was to test whether ivuxolimab changed TCR sequence diversity and drove clonal T-cell expansion. The paper covers the monotherapy dose-escalation part of the phase I ivuxolimab trial, which included N of about 50 patients. Results and caveats for the whole study, not just this receptor: In partial responders in the 0.1-3.0 mg/kg groups, normalized peripheral clonal expansion was found to be among the lowest, especially among CD8+ T cells. Antigen specificity was not determined for the clonally expanded peripheral T cells. Low levels of normalized T-cell clonal expansion were also seen in some patients who did not respond. On average, CD8+ T cells showed more expanded clones than CD4+ T cells after ivuxolimab. At doses of 0.1 to 3.0 mg/kg, clonal expansion of both CD4+ and CD8+ T cells in blood was seen between baseline and week 6.

The trial excluded patients who had a history of autoimmune disease or who were on systemic immunosuppression. Peripheral blood for TCR sequencing was collected from all dose cohorts at baseline, on cycle 4 day 1, and on cycle 7 day 1. The samples were drawn from a first-in-human, open-label, multicenter phase I dose-escalation trial of ivuxolimab. Adults with locally advanced or metastatic melanoma, renal cell, hepatocellular, or head and neck squamous cell carcinoma were enrolled in the trial. Before TCR sequencing, CD4+ T cells and CD8+ T cells were sorted from peripheral blood as separate populations. This clone has a handful of counts. No cognate antigen has been identified for it. The sample holds no much larger clone one base away, and base qualities are not on file. To sequence the TCRbeta CDR3 region, genomic DNA was isolated from the sorted cells. TCRbeta CDR3 regions were sequenced using the immunoSEQ Assay. Entries here come from immuneACCESS through TCRdb and include only in-frame sequences with V and J called. Some clones fail to appear in such tables; in the studies checked, an unresolved V gene covers under half of the shortfall, and the cause of the remainder is unknown. The sample data list roughly 100,000 clones, and approximately 80% of these were observed just once. 1.4% to 1.5% of the sample comes from the top ten.

The origin of this receptor is an adult with an advanced solid tumor such as melanoma, head and neck, liver or kidney cancer. Sequences were derived from CD4+ or CD8+ T cells sorted from blood, sampled in a trial of the OX40 agonist ivuxolimab.

This receptor has the CDR3 CASRRIQGLRGAFF. Here is the DNA: TGTGCCAGCAGGCGCATACAGGGACTTCGGGGAGCTTTCTTT. In this chain, TRBV11-2 is recombined with TRBJ1-1; TRBD1 is a possible D gene, resting on 6 matching bases. CDR1 is given as SGHAT and CDR2 as FQNNGV, both from the germline V gene. Trimming removed 6 bases from V and 10 bases from J, leaving 21 bases between the germline ends. Including cysteine and phenylalanine, the CDR3 has 14 amino acids. The retained sequence is limited to the CDR3, 42 bases, with the frame set at the first base.